The 14 T cell receptor beta chains reported below all come from one sample, sequenced in a study of lymphopenia after photon versus proton radiotherapy. Assay used: immunoSEQ multiplex PCR; TCRdb lists only in-frame clones, some missing. The table records about 53,000 clones, around 83% of them present only once. This material consisted of peripheral blood, taken from a patient treated with photon-based radiotherapy. Every receptor here comes from a man aged 45-65 years with gastric cancer.

Here the CDR3 reads CAWSDYYEQYF. The CDR3 region has the DNA TGTGCCTGGAGTGATTACTACGAGCAGTACTTC. The chain joins TRBV30 to TRBJ2-7, with no clear D. Germline CDR1 and CDR2: GTSNPN and SVGIG (reference sequence). The V gene lost 1 base and the J gene lost 3 bases, with 4 bases spanning the gap. The CDR3 length is 11 residues.

The chain employs TRBV6-5 and TRBJ2-7; 10 nucleotides align to TRBD2. The CDR3 has 14 residues. The trim removed 4 bases at V and 8 bases at J, leaving 8 bases unmatched. The germline V gene has CDR1 MNHEY and CDR2 SVGAGI. CDR3 residues: CASSSSGRGLQQYF. Here the CDR3 DNA reads TGTGCCAGCAGTTCTAGCGGGAGAGGCCTCCAGCAGTACTTC.

This chain connects TRBV4-2 to TRBJ1-2; no firm D call. Germline V gene data show CDR1 as LGHNA and CDR2 as YNFKEQ. V was trimmed by 1 base and J by 5 bases, leaving 14 bases between them. CDR3 length equals 15 residues. DNA of the CDR3: TGTGCCAGCAGCCAAGGTGAGAGCGGGTTATATGGCTACACCTTC. It is translated as CASSQGESGLYGYTF.

The CDR3 region is CASSPLLTTVWEQYF. CDR3 DNA sequence: TGTGCCAGCAGCCCTCTGCTAACTACTGTATGGGAGCAGTACTTC. The chain uses TRBV14 and TRBJ2-7; D not certain. V was clipped by 4 bases and J by 7 bases, with 20 bases between them. This CDR3 region has 15 residues. Germline V gene lookup returns CDR1 SGHDN and CDR2 FVKESK. The full variable domain, rest sourced from reference TRBV14 and TRBJ2-7, is EAGVTQFPSHSVIEKGQTVTLRCDPISGHDNLYWYRRVMGKEIKFLLHFVKESKQDESGMPNNRFLAERTGGTYSTLKVQPAELEDSGVYFCASSPLLTTVWEQYFGPGTRLTVT.

The J gene is TRBJ2-7, the V gene TRBV27, with D perhaps TRBD1 or TRBD2 (5 bases each). The ends were cut back, 2 bases at V and 3 bases at J, with 8 bases in the middle. The length of the CDR3 is 13 residues. In germline, CDR1 is MNHEY, CDR2 SMNVEV (reference sequence). Here the CDR3 DNA reads TGTGCCAGCAGTTTAAGTGGGGGCTACGAGCAGTACTTC. Protein: CASSLSGGYEQYF.

Remarks on this clone: Other DNA sequences from this sample encode an identical CDR3 as well. This chain joins TRBV7-9 and TRBJ1-3, with TRBD1 matching over 9 bases. With 5 bases clipped from V and 0 bases from J, the junction kept 2 bases outside the gene matches. The CDR3 is 15 amino acids. CDR1 is SEHNR and CDR2 is FQNEAQ in the germline V gene (reference sequence). The CDR3 is CASSTDRGSGNTIYF. CDR3 sequence (DNA): TGTGCCAGCAGCACGGACAGGGGCTCTGGAAACACCATATATTTT.

The chain links TRBV7-9 to TRBJ2-7; 8 bases are a match to TRBD2. V lost 2 bases to trimming and J lost 7 bases; unmatched junction nucleotides: 10. This CDR3 contains 15 residues. Germline V gene sequence: CDR1 SEHNR, CDR2 FQNEAQ (reference sequence). The CDR3 loop is CASSLRSGSTEEQYF. In nucleotides, the CDR3 is TGTGCCAGCAGCTTACGAAGCGGGAGCACGGAAGAGCAGTACTTC.

The chain joins TRBV6-6 to TRBJ2-3, with D possibly being TRBD2 (6 bases). The germline V and J ends were trimmed by 2 bases and 6 bases, with 18 bases remaining between them. CDR1 MNHNY and CDR2 SVGAGI come from the germline V gene (reference sequence). This CDR3 region has 16 residues. The CDR3: CASSYATGTRSDTQYF. The CDR3 DNA reads as TGTGCCAGCAGTTACGCAACCGGGACTCGGTCGGATACGCAGTATTTT.

The J gene is TRBJ1-2, the V gene TRBV4-2; D not resolved. Germline V gene lookup returns CDR1 LGHNA and CDR2 YNFKEQ. V was shortened by 4 bases and J by 3 bases, with 15 bases between the two germline ends. The CDR3 consists of 15 residues. CDR3 residues: CASSPGPSADYGYTF. CDR3 sequence (DNA): TGTGCCAGCAGCCCGGGCCCCTCGGCCGACTATGGCTACACCTTC.

The CDR3 DNA reads as TGTGCCAGCTCTGTGAGCGGGACGTCCTCCTACGAGCAGTACTTC. It specifies CASSVSGTSSYEQYF. The chain recombines TRBV18 with TRBJ2-7; 7 nucleotides agree with TRBD2. Germline V CDR1 and CDR2: KGHSH, LQKENI. This CDR3 spans 15 amino acids. V lost 6 bases and J lost 0; bases outside the gene matches: 8.

This clone was counted a few times. Other DNA sequences in this specimen translate into the identical CDR3. The V call is TRBV5-5, the J call TRBJ2-3, with D unresolved. The V gene lost 1 base and the J gene lost 5 bases, with 8 bases spanning the gap. Germline assignment: CDR1 SGHKS and CDR2 YYEKEE (reference sequence). CDR3 size: 13 residues. DNA for the CDR3: TGTGCCAGCAGCTTGAGGACGGGAGATACGCAGTATTTT. It yields the protein CASSLRTGDTQYF.

The genes are TRBV9 and TRBJ1-2; D possibly corresponds to TRBD1 (6 bases). This CDR3 comprises 18 residues. Germline assignment: CDR1 SGDLS and CDR2 YYNGEE. V lost 0 bases and J 4 bases, leaving 22 bases between the germline ends. The chain's CDR3 is CASSVVPFPEKTGYGYTF. For the CDR3, the DNA is TGTGCCAGCAGCGTAGTCCCTTTTCCTGAGAAGACAGGCTATGGCTACACCTTC.

The J gene is TRBJ2-2, the V gene TRBV2, with TRBD2 as a possible D gene (6 bases). CDR1 and CDR2 (germline): SNHLY, FYNNEI. Trimming removed 7 bases at V and 3 bases at J, with 12 bases between. The CDR3 is 14 amino acids. The CDR3 nucleotides are TGTGCCAGCACCCGGGAGACCCACACCGGGGAGCTGTTTTTT. It translates to CASTRETHTGELFF.

The genes are TRBV11-3 and TRBJ2-3; 7 bases fit TRBD1. The CDR3 is made up of 16 amino acids. Per the germline V gene, CDR1 is SGHNT and CDR2 is YENEEA. Trimming cost V 4 bases and J 1 base; bases outside gene matches: 8. CDR3 DNA sequence: TGTGCCAGCAGCTCCCTTCCAGGGGGACGCACAGATACGCAGTATTTT. This gives the protein CASSSLPGGRTDTQYF. The full variable domain, with the rest looked up from reference TRBV11-3 and TRBJ2-3, is EAGVVQSPRYKIIEKKQPVAFWCNPISGHNTLYWYLQNLGQGPELLIRYENEEAVDDSQLPKDRFSAERLKGVDSTLKIQPAELGDSAVYLCASSSLPGGRTDTQYFGPGTRLTVL.